This is a list of T cell receptor beta chains from one sample in a study of cytomegalovirus exposure and HLA in healthy donors. Data came from immunoSEQ multiplex PCR; TCRdb stores just in-frame clones and leaves some out. Of 60,000 to 80,000 clones listed, about 72% were seen once; the top ten hold approximately 2.9%. Sequencing input: PBMCs. Receptor source: a girl aged 10-17 years in good health and CMV-seropositive. The CDR3 runs from the conserved cysteine through the conserved F or W. The D gene is left open where the match is weak. Size is omitted from some rows. Given values are once, few, many or a class for expanded clones.

d_gene | j_gene | abundance | v_gene | CDR3aa | CDR3nt
TRBD1 | TRBJ2-2 | - | TRBV15 | CATSSGTGVTGELFF | TGTGCCACCAGCAGCGGGACAGGGGTGACCGGGGAGCTGTTTTTT
- | TRBJ2-3 | few | TRBV7-2 | CASSSRTSTDTQYF | TGTGCCAGCAGCTCCCGGACTAGCACAGATACGCAGTATTTT
TRBD1 | TRBJ1-5 | - | TRBV28 | CASSFAEGAGDQPQHF | TGTGCCAGCAGTTTTGCGGAGGGGGCTGGGGATCAGCCCCAGCATTTT
TRBD1 | TRBJ1-6 | - | TRBV4-1 | CASSRGPTGSSPLHF | TGCGCCAGCAGCCGCGGGCCGACAGGGAGTTCACCCCTCCACTTT
- | TRBJ2-1 | - | TRBV4-1 | CASSQELLVSGERGGHEQFF | TGCGCCAGCAGCCAAGAACTCTTGGTTTCGGGGGAGAGGGGGGGACATGAGCAGTTCTTC
TRBD1 | TRBJ1-3 | - | TRBV2 | CASSDSGTGRFSSGNTIYF | TGTGCCAGCAGCGATTCCGGGACAGGTCGATTCAGCTCTGGAAACACCATATATTTT
- | TRBJ2-7 | once | TRBV30 | CASGGDSYEQYF | TGTGCCAGCGGAGGGGACTCCTACGAGCAGTACTTC
- | TRBJ2-2 | once | TRBV5-8 | CASSSGVGTGELFF | TGTGCCAGCAGCTCGGGGGTGGGCACCGGGGAGCTGTTTTTT
- | TRBJ1-2 | once | TRBV5-4 | CASSLGRNGYTF | TGTGCCAGCAGCTTGGGGCGGAATGGCTACACCTTC
- | TRBJ1-1 | few | TRBV6-1 | CASGGRPLNTEAFF | TGTGCCAGCGGGGGCAGACCTTTGAACACTGAAGCTTTCTTT
- | TRBJ2-7 | - | TRBV7-2 | CASSQSYDYEQYF | TGTGCCAGCAGCCAGTCGTACGATTATGAGCAGTACTTC
TRBD1 | TRBJ2-3 | - | TRBV6-6 | CASNGQGRVSDTQYF | TGTGCCAGCAACGGACAGGGTCGAGTTTCAGATACGCAGTATTTT
- | TRBJ2-7 | once | TRBV5-4 | CASSSGQNYEQYF | TGTGCCAGCAGCTCCGGACAGAACTACGAGCAGTACTTC
- | TRBJ1-5 | - | TRBV2 | CASRGKVGWPQHF | TGTGCCAGCCGCGGCAAGGTGGGTTGGCCCCAGCATTTT
- | TRBJ2-7 | - | TRBV6-5 | CASSRLYEQYF | TGTGCCAGCAGTAGACTCTACGAGCAGTACTTC
TRBD1 | TRBJ1-1 | - | TRBV30 | CAWDGTGISSTEAFF | TGTGCCTGGGATGGGACAGGGATATCGAGCACTGAAGCTTTCTTT
TRBD2 | TRBJ2-3 | once | TRBV4-1 | CASSQDTGTSGTDTQYF | TGCGCCAGCAGCCAAGATACGGGGACTAGCGGTACAGATACGCAGTATTTT
TRBD1 | TRBJ1-1 | - | TRBV6-9 | CASSYWKRTGEGTEAFF | TGTGCCAGCAGTTATTGGAAAAGGACAGGCGAAGGCACTGAAGCTTTCTTT
TRBD1 | TRBJ2-7 | - | TRBV6-6 | CASSAGGDFYEQYF | TGTGCCAGCAGTGCAGGGGGCGATTTCTACGAGCAGTACTTC
TRBD1 | TRBJ2-3 | once | TRBV5-1 | CASSSGDRGPKDTQYF | TGCGCCAGCAGCTCCGGGGACAGGGGGCCGAAAGATACGCAGTATTTT
TRBD2 | TRBJ2-1 | - | TRBV4-2 | CASSRDRTSGRGNEQFF | TGTGCCAGCAGCCGAGACCGAACTAGCGGGAGGGGTAATGAGCAGTTCTTC
- | TRBJ2-1 | - | TRBV25-1 | CASKGLENNEQFF | TGTGCCAGCAAGGGACTGGAAAACAATGAGCAGTTCTTC
- | TRBJ2-5 | few | TRBV18 | CASSPLGGETQYF | TGTGCCAGCTCACCACTCGGTGGAGAGACCCAGTACTTC
- | TRBJ1-1 | - | TRBV7-8 | CASSLGRGDTEAFF | TGTGCCAGCAGCTTAGGACGGGGGGACACTGAAGCTTTCTTT
- | TRBJ2-6 | - | TRBV21-1 | CASSNGGETF | TGTGCCAGCAGCAACGGGGGGGAGACTTTC
- | TRBJ2-2 | - | TRBV10-1 | CASSVAGGTGELFF | TGCGCCAGCAGTGTGGCCGGGGGCACCGGGGAGCTGTTTTTT
- | TRBJ2-2 | few | TRBV5-4 | CASSLIGGPHAGELFF | TGTGCCAGCAGCTTGATCGGGGGGCCCCACGCGGGGGAGCTGTTTTTT
TRBD2 | TRBJ2-3 | - | TRBV9 | CASSVVSGSSDTQYF | TGTGCCAGCAGCGTAGTTAGCGGGAGCTCAGATACGCAGTATTTT
TRBD1 | TRBJ1-1 | once | TRBV6-5 | CATYRGKGAEAFF | TGTGCCACGTACAGGGGTAAGGGCGCTGAAGCTTTCTTT
TRBD2 | TRBJ2-7 | - | TRBV15 | CATEPGISGRQDEQYF | TGTGCCACGGAGCCGGGGATTAGCGGGAGACAGGACGAGCAGTACTTC
- | TRBJ2-7 | once | TRBV9 | CASSVGPGGEQYF | TGTGCCAGCAGCGTAGGACCTGGAGGCGAGCAGTACTTC
TRBD2 | TRBJ2-1 | - | TRBV7-2 | CASSPTSGWLTEQFF | TGTGCCAGCAGTCCGACTAGCGGGTGGCTGACTGAGCAGTTCTTC
- | TRBJ2-2 | - | TRBV5-4 | CASSPTGTNTGELFF | TGTGCCAGCAGCCCGACAGGAACGAACACCGGGGAGCTGTTTTTT
TRBD2 | TRBJ2-1 | - | TRBV9 | CASSPQAGGLYNEQFF | TGTGCCAGCAGCCCCCAAGCGGGAGGGCTCTACAATGAGCAGTTCTTC
TRBD2 | TRBJ2-5 | few | TRBV29-1 | CSAVRGRAETQYF | TGCAGCGCTGTTCGGGGGAGGGCGGAGACCCAGTACTTC
- | TRBJ2-5 | - | TRBV30 | CAWIIGAGTRRAQYF | TGTGCCTGGATAATTGGGGCGGGGACCCGGAGGGCCCAGTACTTC
TRBD2 | TRBJ2-1 | - | TRBV15 | CATSTGTSGVDQFF | TGTGCCACCAGTACCGGGACTAGCGGAGTTGATCAGTTCTTC
- | TRBJ1-5 | - | TRBV28 | CASSIPQGYQPQHF | TGTGCCAGCAGCATCCCTCAGGGCTATCAGCCCCAGCATTTT
- | TRBJ1-1 | - | TRBV5-1 | CASSPLGMNTEAFF | TGCGCCAGCAGCCCCCTGGGCATGAACACTGAAGCTTTCTTT
TRBD1 | TRBJ2-7 | - | TRBV5-6 | CASSGTGTYYEQYF | TGTGCCAGCAGCGGGACAGGAACTTACTACGAGCAGTACTTC
TRBD1 | TRBJ2-2 | - | TRBV5-1 | CASAFVRGRPGELFF | TGCGCCAGCGCCTTTGTCAGGGGGCGCCCCGGGGAGCTGTTTTTT
- | TRBJ1-4 | few | TRBV18 | CASSLPDSYNEKLFF | TGTGCCAGCTCACTCCCGGACAGTTACAATGAAAAACTGTTTTTT
- | TRBJ1-2 | - | TRBV4-1 | CASSQTPLVPSNYGYTF | TGCGCCAGCAGCCAAACTCCCCTAGTCCCTTCTAACTATGGCTACACCTTC
TRBD1 | TRBJ1-5 | - | TRBV9 | CASSAEGASNQPQHF | TGTGCCAGCAGCGCTGAGGGGGCCAGCAATCAGCCCCAGCATTTT
TRBD2 | TRBJ2-7 | - | TRBV5-1 | CASGLVVAGYEQYF | TGCGCCAGCGGCTTGGTGGTAGCGGGCTACGAGCAGTACTTC
- | TRBJ1-5 | - | TRBV7-8 | CASSFQGSNQPQHF | TGTGCCAGCAGCTTCCAGGGTAGCAATCAGCCCCAGCATTTT
- | TRBJ2-1 | - | TRBV28 | CASSFRDTYNEQFF | TGTGCCAGCAGTTTTCGGGATACCTACAATGAGCAGTTCTTC
- | TRBJ2-3 | - | TRBV11-2 | CASSLSGGAGDTQYF | TGTGCCAGCAGCTTGTCTGGGGGGGCGGGAGATACGCAGTATTTT
TRBD2 | TRBJ2-4 | - | TRBV10-2 | CASRERGGEVDIQYF | TGCGCCAGCAGAGAACGCGGGGGAGAGGTGGACATTCAGTACTTC
TRBD2 | TRBJ2-3 | few | TRBV27 | CASSRDAGGTDTQYF | TGTGCCAGCAGTAGAGACGCGGGAGGAACAGATACGCAGTATTTT
- | TRBJ1-6 | - | TRBV6-1 | CASDFGGSPLHF | TGTGCCAGCGACTTTGGGGGGTCACCCCTCCACTTT
- | TRBJ1-1 | few | TRBV6-5 | CASRFPEDTEAFF | TGTGCCAGCCGATTTCCCGAGGACACTGAAGCTTTCTTT
- | TRBJ2-7 | few | TRBV30 | CAWTKRGSVYEQYF | TGTGCCTGGACGAAAAGGGGAAGTGTCTACGAGCAGTACTTC
TRBD1 | TRBJ2-7 | once | TRBV5-4 | CASSFGTGVHEQYF | TGTGCCAGCAGCTTTGGGACAGGGGTCCACGAGCAGTACTTC
- | TRBJ1-5 | - | TRBV7-2 | CASSLVFANSYQPQHF | TGTGCCAGCAGCTTAGTTTTCGCAAACTCCTATCAGCCCCAGCATTTT
- | TRBJ1-5 | - | TRBV7-9 | CSSSRAGPNQPQHF | TGTTCCAGCAGCCGCGCGGGGCCCAATCAGCCCCAGCATTTT
- | TRBJ2-1 | - | TRBV29-1 | CSVEKTTDEQFF | TGCAGCGTTGAAAAGACAACGGATGAGCAGTTCTTC
- | TRBJ2-5 | few | TRBV7-9 | CASSSYHSGGKYF | TGTGCCAGCAGCTCCTACCATTCGGGGGGCAAGTACTTC
- | TRBJ1-2 | - | TRBV2 | CASRGRAQINYGYTF | TGTGCCAGCAGAGGGAGAGCCCAGATTAACTATGGCTACACCTTC
TRBD1 | TRBJ1-1 | - | TRBV14 | CASSYDRVNTEAFF | TGTGCCAGCAGTTACGACAGGGTGAACACTGAAGCTTTCTTT